This T cell receptor (beta chain) was documented in a study of blood T cell repertoires in COVID-19. On the study more broadly: Some COVID-19 samples were acute and others convalescent; all came from the United States, Italy and Spain. PBMCs, B-cell-depleted T cells, or T cells provided the cDNA or gDNA that made up the material.

Original data processing: The authors estimated nucleated cell counts from reference gene primer amplification. TCRdb keeps only in-frame clones here, not all; method: immunoSEQ multiplex PCR. That table is the source of V, J and clone size, and D and trimming were worked out from the DNA. The sample lists 55,000 to 80,000 clones, approximately 88% occurring once. Trimming took off 1 base at V and 2 bases at J, with 11 bases between the two ends. CDR1 is SEHNR and CDR2 is FQNEAQ in the germline V gene (reference sequence). This CDR3 contains 15 residues. Sequenced material: peripheral blood. This chain links TRBV7-9 with TRBJ1-1, with a tentative D call TRBD1 (5 bases). The origin of this receptor is a human donor in a cohort sampled during active COVID-19. CDR3 in amino acids: CASSLGRQRNTEAFF. CDR3 bases: TGTGCCAGCAGCTTAGGAAGACAGAGAAACACTGAAGCTTTCTTT.